These 18 T cell receptor beta chains share one sample of origin, sequenced in a study of vaccination and CD4 T cells after COVID-19. Their specific antigens are unknown. Sample treatment: roughly ten-day PBMC culture with coronavirus spike peptide pools or control peptides (ViraFEST assay). From the unexposed donor, CD4+ T cells were collected ahead of the COVID-19 pandemic (2011-2018). With the Oncomine TCR Beta short-read assay, DNA from cultured CD4+ T cells was sequenced. Using its own MiXCR run on the PCR reads, TCRdb lists one record per CDR3 protein. The data contain some 7,400 distinct CDR3 sequences, roughly 29% of them seen just once; the ten biggest clones take up over 20%. The sequencing sample was made of CD4+ T cells from blood, cultured in vitro. These TCRs come from a human donor in good health.

The chain is built from TRBV6-5 and TRBJ2-5, with D possibly called TRBD1 or TRBD2 (6 bases each). The germline V gene encodes CDR1 MNHEY and CDR2 SVGAGI. CDR3 length equals 14 residues. Trimming stripped 2 bases from V and 2 bases from J, with 9 bases between. The CDR3 coding sequence is TGTGCCAGCAGTTACGGGGGGCAACAAGAGACCCAGTACTTC. This encodes CASSYGGQQETQYF.

There are a few counts of this clonotype. The rearrangement joins TRBV20-1 to TRBJ1-1; D is possibly TRBD1 (5 bases). CDR1 and CDR2 (germline): DFQATT, SNEGSKA (reference sequence). V shed 2 bases and J shed 1 base, with 26 bases lying between them. This CDR3 has 19 amino acids. The CDR3 sequence: CSARSAPQGLKLRNTEAFF. The DNA for the CDR3 is TGCAGTGCTAGATCCGCTCCTCAGGGCCTAAAACTTCGGAACACTGAAGCTTTCTTT.

This clonotype has a handful of counts. The chain is built from TRBV6-4 and TRBJ2-1; 9 bases fit TRBD2. The CDR3 covers 15 residues. The junction had 9 bases not matched to a gene; V was cut back by 5 bases and J by 7 bases. Germline CDR1 MRHNA, CDR2 SNTAGT. CDR3: CASSPSGEAGNEQFF. The CDR3 DNA sequence: TGTGCCAGCAGTCCTAGCGGGGAAGCAGGGAATGAGCAGTTCTTC.

This chain links TRBV20-1 with TRBJ1-2; D might be TRBD1 (6 bases). Germline V gene data show CDR1 as DFQATT and CDR2 as SNEGSKA (reference sequence). V lost 5 bases, J lost 7 bases, and 17 bases lay in between. The CDR3 runs to 13 residues. In nucleotides, the CDR3 is TGCAGTGCTCGGGGACACTTTTCTTCTGGCTACACCTTC. This codes for CSARGHFSSGYTF.

This clonotype showed up just a few times. The chain recombines TRBV25-1 with TRBJ2-5, with TRBD1 as a possible D gene (6 bases). Trimming took off 3 bases at V and 2 bases at J, with 13 bases between the two ends. The germline V gene encodes CDR1 MGHDK and CDR2 SYGVNS. This CDR3 has 15 residues. CDR3 bases: TGTGCCAGCAGTGACGACCAGGGGCTACAAGAGACCCAGTACTTC. Its translation: CASSDDQGLQETQYF. Full variable domain (missing parts from reference TRBV25-1 and TRBJ2-5): EADIYQTPRYLVIGTGKKITLECSQTMGHDKMYWYQQDPGMELHLIHYSYGVNSTEKGDLSSESTVSRIRTEHFPLTLESARPSHTSQYLCASSDDQGLQETQYFGPGTRLLVL.

The genes are TRBV9 and TRBJ1-6; no clear D gene. The CDR3 length is 14 residues. Germline lookup yields CDR1 SGDLS and CDR2 YYNGEE. Trimming took 3 bases from V and 6 from J, leaving 10 bases between them. CDR3 sequence reads: CASSALRTNSPLHF. The CDR3 DNA sequence: TGTGCCAGCAGCGCATTACGGACTAATTCACCCCTCCACTTT.

The chain joins TRBV19 to TRBJ1-1; 10 bases are a match to TRBD1. The trim removed 2 bases at V and 1 base at J, leaving 10 bases unmatched. The CDR3 contains 18 residues. Looked up from germline, CDR1 is LNHDA and CDR2 is SQIVND (reference sequence). CDR3 sequence: CASSILTGGVDGNTEAFF. The CDR3 DNA is TGTGCCAGTAGTATACTGACAGGGGGCGTCGACGGGAACACTGAAGCTTTCTTT.

V usage is TRBV19 and J usage is TRBJ2-4; possibly TRBD1 or TRBD2 for D (6 bases each). CDR3 length equals 14 residues. Germline V CDR1 and CDR2: LNHDA, SQIVND (reference sequence). Trimming cost V 6 bases and J 8 bases, with 17 bases left between them. CDR3 loop: CASRPGGTPDIQYF. Written as DNA, the CDR3 is TGTGCCAGTAGACCCGGGGGCACCCCGGACATTCAGTACTTC.

This clonotype has more than one count but fewer than ten. The V call is TRBV20-1, the J call TRBJ1-1; D is perhaps TRBD1 (6 bases). CDR1 and CDR2 (germline): DFQATT, SNEGSKA (reference sequence). The CDR3 has 15 amino acids. V was pared by 3 bases and J by 2 bases, with 16 bases between. CDR3 nucleotides: TGCAGTGCTAGGGATGGACAGTCTATCAACACTGAAGCTTTCTTT. As protein: CSARDGQSINTEAFF.

CDR3 loop: CSAWRATDTQYF. CDR3 DNA: TGCAGTGCCTGGCGGGCCACAGATACGCAGTATTTT. The gene calls are TRBV20-1 and TRBJ2-3, with D perhaps matching TRBD2 (5 bases). CDR3 length equals 12 residues. From germline, CDR1 is DFQATT and CDR2 SNEGSKA (reference sequence). Trimming cost V 6 bases and J 2 bases, with 9 bases left between them.

The rearrangement links TRBV20-1 to TRBJ2-1, with TRBD2 identical over 9 bases. V was pared by 3 bases and J by 6 bases, with 6 bases of the junction left unmatched. From germline, CDR1 is DFQATT and CDR2 SNEGSKA (reference sequence). CDR3 length equals 14 residues. The CDR3 loop is CSASPSGVTNEQFF. The DNA of the CDR3 is TGCAGTGCTAGCCCTAGCGGGGTCACCAATGAGCAGTTCTTC.

This clonotype occurred a few times. The chain employs TRBV7-9 and TRBJ1-2, with TRBD1 matching over 7 bases. The germline CDR1 and CDR2 sequences are SEHNR and FQNEAQ (reference sequence). Trimming removed 3 bases from V and 10 bases from J; junction bases left unmatched: 5. This CDR3 contains 12 residues. The CDR3 DNA follows: TGTGCCAGCAGCTTGCCCGGGACAGTCTACACCTTC. Encoded protein: CASSLPGTVYTF.

The chain couples TRBV12-3 or TRBV12-4 to TRBJ2-5; D is possibly TRBD1 (6 bases). Trimming stripped 3 bases from V and 4 bases from J, with 9 bases between. The CDR3 runs 13 residues. The DNA for the CDR3 is TGTGCCAGCAGTTTTGGCAGGGGAGAGACCCAGTACTTC. Encoded protein: CASSFGRGETQYF.

CDR3 bases: TGTGCCAGCAGTGAATATGGGGGTCGAACCTACGAGCAGTACTTC. Protein product: CASSEYGGRTYEQYF. V is TRBV25-1 and J is TRBJ2-7; D assignment may be TRBD1 or TRBD2 (5 bases each). The CDR3 is 15 amino acids. Trimming pared 0 bases from V and 2 bases from J, leaving 11 bases between. Looked up from germline, CDR1 is MGHDK and CDR2 is SYGVNS.

V usage is TRBV12-3 or TRBV12-4 and J usage is TRBJ1-1; the match to TRBD1 covers 10 bases. The J segment lost 5 bases and the V segment lost 7 bases, leaving 10 bases of the junction unmatched. The CDR3 contains 15 residues. Written as DNA, the CDR3 is TGTGCCAGCACCCGGACAGGGGGATTGAGGACTGAAGCTTTCTTT. Translated: CASTRTGGLRTEAFF.

The chain uses TRBV12-3 or TRBV12-4 and TRBJ1-1; 7 bases fit TRBD1. The CDR3 spans 14 residues. Trimming cost V 4 bases and J 6 bases; bases outside gene matches: 8. CDR3 sequence reads: CASSWTGGGPEAFF. CDR3 nucleotide sequence: TGTGCCAGCAGTTGGACAGGTGGGGGTCCTGAAGCTTTCTTT.

The rearrangement joins TRBV7-2 to TRBJ1-1, with D possibly being TRBD1 (5 bases). Looked up from germline, CDR1 is SGHTA and CDR2 is FQGNSA. The V end was cut by 3 bases, the J end by 5 bases, with 10 bases between. The CDR3 runs 13 residues. The CDR3 here is CASSFGAGTEAFF. The CDR3 DNA reads TGTGCCAGCAGCTTTGGGGCGGGGACTGAAGCTTTCTTT.

The rearrangement links TRBV7-9 to TRBJ1-1; D gene unclear. The CDR3 is made up of 15 amino acids. Germline lookup yields CDR1 SEHNR and CDR2 FQNEAQ (reference sequence). V was pared by 2 bases and J by 1 base, with 11 bases between. CDR3 sequence: CASSLWARTNTEAFF. CDR3 bases: TGTGCCAGCAGCTTATGGGCCAGGACGAACACTGAAGCTTTCTTT.